The rows below give T cell receptor beta chains drawn from one sample of a study of T cells after yellow fever vaccination. In TCRdb, the 5' RACE reads were re-called with MiXCR into one record per CDR3 protein. This repertoire shows 150,000 to 200,000 distinct CDR3 sequences, under 7.5% found once; its top ten account for 2.5% to 3%. The input for sequencing was CD4+ T cells sorted from PBMCs, taken 5 days after the first yellow fever vaccination. These receptors were taken from a man aged 18 to 29 who received the YFV17D yellow fever vaccine. Both conserved end residues are part of each CDR3. D genes are given only for firm matches. Clone size, where shown, is once, few, many, or a class for clones that have expanded.

size | J | D | V | DNA | CDR3
many | TRBJ1-2 | NA | TRBV10-3 | TGTGCCATCAGTGTATTGACAGAAGGTGGCTACACCTTC | CAISVLTEGGYTF
few | TRBJ2-5 | NA | TRBV11-2 | TGTGCCAGCAGCTTCTTAGTGAGAGCTAGGGGGTTTCAAGAGACCCAGTACTTC | CASSFLVRARGFQETQYF
many | TRBJ2-2 | NA | TRBV7-3 | TGTGCCAGCAGCTTAACTTCAGGGGAATACACCGGGGAGCTGTTTTTT | CASSLTSGEYTGELFF
many | TRBJ1-5 | NA | TRBV5-1 | TGCGCCAGCAGCTTGGATGCGAGGAATAGCAATCAGCCCCAGCATTTT | CASSLDARNSNQPQHF
many | TRBJ1-3 | TRBD1 | TRBV7-2 | TGTGCCAGCAGCCGATCGCCCGGGACAGCTGGAAACACCATATATTTT | CASSRSPGTAGNTIYF
many | TRBJ2-3 | NA | TRBV7-9 | TGTGCCAGCAGCTCCTACGAGGAGGGGTCAGATACGCAGTATTTT | CASSSYEEGSDTQYF
few | TRBJ1-2 | NA | TRBV7-9 | TGTGCCACCAGTGGGGGCTACACCTTC | CATSGGYTF
NA | TRBJ1-4 | TRBD1 | TRBV23-1 | TGCGCCACATCCTGCGGGACAGGCTGGGAAAAACTGTTTTTT | CATSCGTGWEKLFF
many | TRBJ2-7 | TRBD1 | TRBV5-1 | TGCGCCAGCAACCCGACAGGGGGCTACGAGCAGTACTTC | CASNPTGGYEQYF
NA | TRBJ2-7 | TRBD1 | TRBV18 | TGTGCCAGCTCACCGGGACAGAGCTCCTACGAGCAGTACTTC | CASSPGQSSYEQYF
many | TRBJ2-3 | TRBD1 | TRBV18 | TGTGCCAGCTCACCACAACGGGACAGTTTTGCAGATACGCAGTATTTT | CASSPQRDSFADTQYF
NA | TRBJ2-2 | TRBD1 | TRBV5-4 | TGTGCCAGCAGCTCCCGGGGACAGGGTAACACCGGGGAGCTGTTTTTT | CASSSRGQGNTGELFF
many | TRBJ1-2 | TRBD1 | TRBV12-3/TRBV12-4 | TGTGCCAGCGGCCGGACAGGGGATCGGGGCTACACCTTC | CASGRTGDRGYTF
many | TRBJ1-1 | NA | TRBV7-2 | TGTGCCAGCAGCTTAGCGCGCCAAGGGGAGTCTGAAGCTTTCTTT | CASSLARQGESEAFF
few | TRBJ2-1 | TRBD1 | TRBV6-4 | TGTGCCAGCAGTGAACGGACAGGGGGCAATGAGCAGTTCTTC | CASSERTGGNEQFF
many | TRBJ1-1 | NA | TRBV12-3/TRBV12-4 | TGTGCCAGCAGCAATCCTAATGGGCGGTGGACTGAAGCTTTCTTT | CASSNPNGRWTEAFF
many | TRBJ1-5 | NA | TRBV7-7 | TGTGCTAGCAGCTTGGGGGTAAATCAGCCCCAGCATTTT | CASSLGVNQPQHF
many | TRBJ1-5 | TRBD1 | TRBV28 | TGTGCCAGCAGTCCATCGACAGGGGGCCATCAGCCCCAGCATTTT | CASSPSTGGHQPQHF
few | TRBJ2-5 | NA | TRBV7-2 | TGTGCCAGCAGCTCCCTTGGGGAGTCAAGGCAAGAGACCCAGTACTTC | CASSSLGESRQETQYF
few | TRBJ2-1 | NA | TRBV6-1 | TGTGCCAGCAGTGAAACAACGTCCTCCTACAATGAGCAGTTCTTC | CASSETTSSYNEQFF
many | TRBJ1-6 | NA | TRBV5-1 | TGCGCCAGCAGCTTGAGCCCTGACAGACCCAATTCACCCCTCCACTTT | CASSLSPDRPNSPLHF
many | TRBJ1-5 | TRBD1 | TRBV20-1 | TGCAGTGCTAGCCGACAGGGGGCCTTCAATCAGCCCCAGCATTTT | CSASRQGAFNQPQHF
many | TRBJ1-2 | NA | TRBV5-1 | TGCGCCAGCAGCTTGGAACTTGGACAGACCTATGGCTACACCTTC | CASSLELGQTYGYTF
few | TRBJ1-2 | NA | TRBV12-3/TRBV12-4 | TGTGCCAGCAGCCCCGTCGGGGGGCGCGGCTATGGCTACACCTTC | CASSPVGGRGYGYTF
few | TRBJ1-6 | NA | TRBV28 | TGTGCCAGCAGCTCGGACGGAGGATATTCACCCCTCCACTTT | CASSSDGGYSPLHF
few | TRBJ2-2 | TRBD1 | TRBV5-4 | TGTGCCAGCAGCACACAGGGGGCCTCAGCCGGGGAGCTGTTTTTT | CASSTQGASAGELFF
NA | TRBJ1-4 | NA | TRBV20-1 | TGCAGTGCTAGAGATCCAGGTCGTCGATATTTT | CSARDPGRRYF
few | TRBJ2-7 | TRBD1 | TRBV20-1 | TGCAGTGCTAGAGTGGCACAGGGGGCAGGATACGAGCAGTACTTC | CSARVAQGAGYEQYF
many | TRBJ2-2 | NA | TRBV29-1 | TGCAGCGGAGGACAGCCTAACACCGGGGAGCTGTTTTTT | CSGGQPNTGELFF
NA | TRBJ1-2 | NA | TRBV4-2 | TGTGCCAGCAGCCAAGTGCCCTATGGCTACACCTTC | CASSQVPYGYTF
NA | TRBJ2-5 | NA | TRBV7-9 | TGTGCCAGCAGCTTAGGGCAGTCCGGTCAAGAGACCCAGTACTTC | CASSLGQSGQETQYF
many | TRBJ1-2 | TRBD1 | TRBV5-1 | TGCGCCAGCAGCCTCGGACAGGGAGAACGCGGTGGCTACACCTTC | CASSLGQGERGGYTF
NA | TRBJ2-5 | NA | TRBV5-1 | TGCGCCAGCAGTGCCGACTGGGGGGAGACCCAGTACTTC | CASSADWGETQYF
many | TRBJ2-5 | TRBD2 | TRBV7-2 | TGTGCCAGCAGCCCCGGACTAGTACCGTACCAAGAGACCCAGTACTTC | CASSPGLVPYQETQYF
many | TRBJ2-7 | NA | TRBV7-2 | TGTGCCAGCAGCTCGGCGGGGTTAAACTCCTACGAGCAGTACTTC | CASSSAGLNSYEQYF
NA | TRBJ2-1 | TRBD2 | TRBV20-1 | TGCAGTGTTCCCCCCGCGGGGGGTAATGAGCAGTTCTTC | CSVPPAGGNEQFF
NA | TRBJ1-6 | TRBD1 | TRBV11-2 | TGTGCCAGCAGCTTAGATCCCTACAGGGGGTCACCCCTCCACTTT | CASSLDPYRGSPLHF
many | TRBJ2-1 | TRBD1 | TRBV4-3 | TGCGCCAGCAGCACTCGGGGACAGGCCGCTTACAATGAGCAGTTCTTC | CASSTRGQAAYNEQFF
NA | TRBJ2-1 | NA | TRBV6-2/TRBV6-3 | TGTGCCAGCAAAACTACCTACAATGAGCAGTTCTTC | CASKTTYNEQFF
many | TRBJ1-1 | NA | TRBV10-3 | TGTGCCATCAGTTGGGACGAGAGGGCTCTAGAAGCTTTCTTT | CAISWDERALEAFF
many | TRBJ2-2 | NA | TRBV7-2 | TGTGCCATCGCCACTAGCCTAAACACCGGGGAGCTGTTTTTT | CAIATSLNTGELFF
few | TRBJ2-5 | NA | TRBV5-1 | TGCGCCAGCAGCTTGGAGAGGGCGGGCGAAGAGACCCAGTACTTC | CASSLERAGEETQYF
many | TRBJ1-5 | TRBD1 | TRBV18 | TGTGCCAGCTCACCGGACAGGGATCAGCCCCAGCATTTT | CASSPDRDQPQHF
many | TRBJ2-2 | NA | TRBV7-2 | TGTGCCAGCAGCTTGAACCCAAAAACGAACACCGGGGAGCTGTTTTTT | CASSLNPKTNTGELFF
many | TRBJ2-3 | TRBD1 | TRBV19 | TGTGCCAGTGGACAGGGATCGACGCAGTATTTT | CASGQGSTQYF
many | TRBJ2-1 | NA | TRBV5-1 | TGCGCCAGCAGCTTGGGATCGGAATACAATGAGCAGTTCTTC | CASSLGSEYNEQFF
NA | TRBJ2-3 | NA | TRBV28 | TGTGCCAGCACCCGAGGGGACCGTCGCACAGATACGCAGTATTTT | CASTRGDRRTDTQYF
NA | TRBJ2-3 | TRBD2 | TRBV29-1 | TGCAGCGTTAGCACTAGCGGGGGGTTAGGTAATACGCAGTATTTT | CSVSTSGGLGNTQYF
few | TRBJ2-5 | NA | TRBV5-1 | TGCGCCAGCAGCCCGCGGGGGGTAACGCAGGGGGGAGAGACCCAGTACTTC | CASSPRGVTQGGETQYF
few | TRBJ1-6 | NA | TRBV7-2 | TGTGCCAGCACCAGAGAGGGGCCTAATTCACCCCTCCACTTT | CASTREGPNSPLHF
many | TRBJ1-3 | NA | TRBV5-1 | TGCGCCAGCAGCAGGGACTTCGTCGGAAACACCATATATTTT | CASSRDFVGNTIYF
NA | TRBJ1-1 | TRBD1 | TRBV5-1 | TGCGCCAGCAGCGGCACAGGGGTTGTCAGCGATGAAGCTTTCTTT | CASSGTGVVSDEAFF